This T cell receptor (beta chain) was observed in a study of blood T cells in healthy people across ages. Primed by a sample-barcoded 5' primer and a J-beta primer mix, a second PCR proceeded for about 7 to 12 cycles. A 12-random-nucleotide template-switch adaptor tagged each cDNA molecule. TCRdb reprocessed the 5' RACE reads with MiXCR, giving one entry per CDR3 protein. The data contain 1 million or so distinct CDR3 sequences, around 27% of them seen just once; the ten biggest clones take up around 0.7%. This clonotype has a handful of counts. Per the germline V gene, CDR1 is SGHRS and CDR2 is YFSETQ. Trimming took off 1 base at V and 5 bases at J, with 7 bases between the two ends. CDR3 length equals 14 residues. The same sample was also studied in work on T cells of mothers and their children.

The sample comprised blood. The TCR was taken from a girl aged 2 to 10 in good health. The chain joins TRBV5-1 to TRBJ1-6; no definite D call. The CDR3 spells CASSLTDNNSPLHF. CDR3 DNA sequence: TGCGCCAGCAGCTTGACAGATAATAATTCACCCCTCCACTTT.